This T cell receptor (beta chain) appears in the sequencing data of a study of T cells in localized non-small cell lung cancer. Study-wide points: Median approximately 61 top-100 tumor clones were shared with paired adjacent lung. Maximal T cell clonality occurred in uninvolved adjacent lung, with tumor ranking below it. Increased T cell density in blood showed an association with longer overall survival.

With respect to this clone: As yet, its antigen is unknown.

Germline values: CDR1 MNHNS, CDR2 SASEGT. The ends lost 3 bases at V and 4 bases at J; junction bases unmatched: 5. The CDR3 spans 14 residues. Only in-frame clones appear in the TCRdb table, and some are missing; sequencing was by immunoSEQ multiplex PCR. The sample carries 19,000 or so clones, 83% recorded once. The V gene is TRBV6-1, the J gene TRBJ1-1; TRBD1 matches 7 bases. The receptor was isolated from a male donor at least 60 years old with stage III lung adenocarcinoma. Sequencing was performed on peripheral blood, taken before any cancer treatment. The CDR3 is CASSDLEGATEAFF. As DNA, the CDR3 is TGTGCCAGCAGTGATTTAGAGGGGGCCACTGAAGCTTTCTTT.